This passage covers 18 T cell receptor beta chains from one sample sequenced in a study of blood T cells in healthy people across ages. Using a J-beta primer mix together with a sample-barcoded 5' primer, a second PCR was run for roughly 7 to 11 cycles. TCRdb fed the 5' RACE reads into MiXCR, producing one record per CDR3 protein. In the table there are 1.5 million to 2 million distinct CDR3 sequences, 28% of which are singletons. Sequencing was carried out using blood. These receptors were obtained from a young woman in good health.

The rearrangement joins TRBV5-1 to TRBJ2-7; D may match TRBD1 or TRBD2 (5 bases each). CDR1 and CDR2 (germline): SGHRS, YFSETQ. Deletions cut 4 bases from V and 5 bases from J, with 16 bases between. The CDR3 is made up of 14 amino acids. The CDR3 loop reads CASSRTPRGNEQYF. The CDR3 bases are TGCGCCAGCAGCCGGACACCTCGGGGAAACGAGCAGTACTTC. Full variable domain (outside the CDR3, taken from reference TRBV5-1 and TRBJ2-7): KAGVTQTPRYLIKTRGQQVTLSCSPISGHRSVSWYQQTPGQGLQFLFEYFSETQRNKGNFPGRFSGRQFSNSRSEMNVSTLELGDSALYLCASSRTPRGNEQYFGPGTRLTVT.

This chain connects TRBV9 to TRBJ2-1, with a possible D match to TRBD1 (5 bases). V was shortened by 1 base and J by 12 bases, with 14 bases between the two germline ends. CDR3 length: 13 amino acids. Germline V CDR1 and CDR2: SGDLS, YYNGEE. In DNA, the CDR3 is TGTGCCAGCAGCGTACAGGGTGGCGATGGGCAGTTCTTC. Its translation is CASSVQGGDGQFF. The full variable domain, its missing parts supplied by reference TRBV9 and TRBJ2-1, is DSGVTQTPKHLITATGQRVTLRCSPRSGDLSVYWYQQSLDQGLQFLIQYYNGEERAKGNILERFSAQQFPDLHSELNLSSLELGDSALYFCASSVQGGDGQFFGPGTRLTVL.

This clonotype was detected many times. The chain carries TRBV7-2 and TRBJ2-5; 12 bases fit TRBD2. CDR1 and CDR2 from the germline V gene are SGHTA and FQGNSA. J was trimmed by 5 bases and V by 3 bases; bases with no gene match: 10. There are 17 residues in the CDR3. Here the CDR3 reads CASSFVSTSGSGETQYF. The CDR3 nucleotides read TGTGCCAGCAGCTTCGTGTCGACTAGCGGGAGCGGGGAGACCCAGTACTTC.

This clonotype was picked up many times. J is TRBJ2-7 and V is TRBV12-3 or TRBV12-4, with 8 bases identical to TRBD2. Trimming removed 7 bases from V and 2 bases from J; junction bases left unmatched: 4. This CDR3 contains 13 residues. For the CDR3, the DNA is TGTGCCAGCACCATGGGACTAGCCTACGAGCAGTACTTC. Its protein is CASTMGLAYEQYF.

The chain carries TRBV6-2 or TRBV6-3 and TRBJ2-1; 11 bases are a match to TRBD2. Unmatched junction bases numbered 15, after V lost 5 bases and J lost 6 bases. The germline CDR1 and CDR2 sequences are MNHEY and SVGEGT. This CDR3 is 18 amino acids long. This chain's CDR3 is CASSDGLSTSGGTNEQFF. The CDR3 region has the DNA TGTGCCAGCAGTGACGGCCTTTCAACTAGCGGGGGAACCAATGAGCAGTTCTTC.

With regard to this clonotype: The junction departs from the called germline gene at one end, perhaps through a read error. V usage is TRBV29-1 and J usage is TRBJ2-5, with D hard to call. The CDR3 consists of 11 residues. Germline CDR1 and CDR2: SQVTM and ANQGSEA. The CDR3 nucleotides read TGCAGCGCTGAAGATTTAAATATTGGGTACTTC. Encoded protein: CSAEDLNIGYF.

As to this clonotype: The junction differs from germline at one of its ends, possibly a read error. CDR3 nucleotide sequence: TGCGCCAACAGCGGGACAGGGGCTACCTATGGCTACACCTTC. Its translation is CANSGTGATYGYTF. The rearrangement joins TRBV5-1 to TRBJ1-2; 10 nucleotides line up with TRBD1. The CDR3 is made up of 14 amino acids. Germline V lookup: CDR1 SGHRS, CDR2 YFSETQ.

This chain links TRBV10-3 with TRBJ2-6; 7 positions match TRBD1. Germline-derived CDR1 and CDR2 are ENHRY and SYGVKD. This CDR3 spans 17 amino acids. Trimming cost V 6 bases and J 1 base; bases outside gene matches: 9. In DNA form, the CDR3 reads TGTGCCATCAGCCCCGGGACAGAGAGATCTGGGGCCAACGTCCTGACTTTC. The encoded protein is CAISPGTERSGANVLTF.

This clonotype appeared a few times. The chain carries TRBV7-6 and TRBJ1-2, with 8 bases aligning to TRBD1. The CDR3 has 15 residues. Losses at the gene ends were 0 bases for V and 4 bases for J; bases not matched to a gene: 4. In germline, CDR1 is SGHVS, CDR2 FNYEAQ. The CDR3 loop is CASSLAQGAVYGYTF. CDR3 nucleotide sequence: TGTGCCAGCAGCTTAGCGCAGGGGGCGGTCTATGGCTACACCTTC. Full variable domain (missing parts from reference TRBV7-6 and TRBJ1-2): GAGVSQSPRYKVTKRGQDVALRCDPISGHVSLYWYRQALGQGPEFLTYFNYEAQQDKSGLPNDRFSAERPEGSISTLTIQRTEQRDSAMYRCASSLAQGAVYGYTFGSGTRLTVV.

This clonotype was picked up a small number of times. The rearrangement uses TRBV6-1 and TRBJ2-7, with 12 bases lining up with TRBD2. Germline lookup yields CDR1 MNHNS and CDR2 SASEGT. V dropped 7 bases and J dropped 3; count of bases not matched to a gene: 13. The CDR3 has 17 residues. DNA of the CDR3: TGTGCCAGCAAGATCGGGACTAGCGGGCACGTCATCTACGAGCAGTACTTC. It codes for CASKIGTSGHVIYEQYF.

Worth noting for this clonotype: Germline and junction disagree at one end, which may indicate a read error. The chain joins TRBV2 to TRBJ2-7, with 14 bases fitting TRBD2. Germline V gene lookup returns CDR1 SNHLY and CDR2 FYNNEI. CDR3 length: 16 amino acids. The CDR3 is CAGSAGTSGSSYEQYF. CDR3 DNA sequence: TGTGCCGGCAGCGCCGGGACTAGCGGGAGCTCCTACGAGCAGTACTTC.

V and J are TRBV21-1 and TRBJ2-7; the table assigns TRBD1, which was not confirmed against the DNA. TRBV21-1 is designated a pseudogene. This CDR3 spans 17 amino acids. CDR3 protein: CASSKVLDREGFYEQYF. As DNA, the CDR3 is TGTGCCAGCAGCAAAGTCTTAGACAGGGAGGGCTTCTACGAGCAGTACTTC.

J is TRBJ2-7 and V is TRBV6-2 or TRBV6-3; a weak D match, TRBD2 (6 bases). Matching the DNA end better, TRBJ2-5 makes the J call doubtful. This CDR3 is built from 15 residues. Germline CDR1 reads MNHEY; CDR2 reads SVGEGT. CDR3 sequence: CASIQRGGKWETQYF. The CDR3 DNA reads TGTGCCAGCATCCAACGTGGCGGGAAGTGGGAGACCCAGTACTTC.

CDR3 coding DNA: TGTGCCAGCAGCCAAATTCCGGGACAAATTGGCTACACCTTC. Amino acid sequence: CASSQIPGQIGYTF. This chain links TRBV16 with TRBJ1-2; D may be TRBD1 (6 bases). Germline assignment: CDR1 KGHSY and CDR2 FQNENV. Trimming stripped 2 bases from V and 7 bases from J, with 14 bases between. The CDR3 totals 14 residues.

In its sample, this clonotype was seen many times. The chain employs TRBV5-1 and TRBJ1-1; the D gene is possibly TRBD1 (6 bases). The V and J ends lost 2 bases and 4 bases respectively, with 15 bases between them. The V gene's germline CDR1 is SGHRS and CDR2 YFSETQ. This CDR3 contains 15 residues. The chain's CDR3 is CASSFSSQGTTEAFF. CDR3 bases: TGCGCCAGCAGCTTCTCTTCCCAGGGGACCACTGAAGCTTTCTTT.

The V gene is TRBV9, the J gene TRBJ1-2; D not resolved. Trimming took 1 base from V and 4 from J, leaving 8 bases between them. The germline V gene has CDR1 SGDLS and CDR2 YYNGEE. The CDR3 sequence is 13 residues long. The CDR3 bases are TGTGCCAGCAGCGTAAACCACGGCTATGGCTACACCTTC. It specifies CASSVNHGYGYTF.

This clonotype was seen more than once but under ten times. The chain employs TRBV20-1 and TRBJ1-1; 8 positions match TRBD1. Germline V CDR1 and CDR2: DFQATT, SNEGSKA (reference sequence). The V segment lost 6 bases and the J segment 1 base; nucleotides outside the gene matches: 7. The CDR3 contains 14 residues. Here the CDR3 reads CSARAGGPNTEAFF. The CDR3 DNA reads TGCAGTGCCCGGGCAGGGGGCCCGAACACTGAAGCTTTCTTT.

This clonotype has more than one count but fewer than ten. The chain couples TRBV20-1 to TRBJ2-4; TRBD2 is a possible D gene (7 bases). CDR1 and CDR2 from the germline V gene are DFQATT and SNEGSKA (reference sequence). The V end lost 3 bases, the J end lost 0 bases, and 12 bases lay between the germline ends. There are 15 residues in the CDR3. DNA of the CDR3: TGCAGTGCTAGTAGGGGGGGGGCAGCCAAAAACATTCAGTACTTC. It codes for CSASRGGAAKNIQYF.